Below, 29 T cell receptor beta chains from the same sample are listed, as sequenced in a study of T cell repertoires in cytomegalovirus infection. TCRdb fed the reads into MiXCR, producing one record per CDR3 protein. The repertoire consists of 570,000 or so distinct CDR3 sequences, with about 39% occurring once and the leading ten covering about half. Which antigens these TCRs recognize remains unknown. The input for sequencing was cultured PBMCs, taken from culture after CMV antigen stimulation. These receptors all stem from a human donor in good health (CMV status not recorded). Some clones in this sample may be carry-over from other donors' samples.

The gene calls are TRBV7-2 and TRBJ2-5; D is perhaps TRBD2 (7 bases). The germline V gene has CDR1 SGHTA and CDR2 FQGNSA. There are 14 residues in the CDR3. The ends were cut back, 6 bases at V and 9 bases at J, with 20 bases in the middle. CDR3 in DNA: TGTGCCAGCAGGGGGGGGGGGCCTATCCGGCCCCAGTACTTC. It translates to CASRGGGPIRPQYF.

The CDR3 nucleotides read TGTGCCAGCAGTTACCCCCGCAAATCTAATCAGCCCCAGCATTTT. Translated, it gives CASSYPRKSNQPQHF. The chain couples TRBV6-2 or TRBV6-3 to TRBJ1-5; D unclear. Trimming took off 2 bases at V and 4 bases at J, with 12 bases between the two ends. The CDR3 totals 15 residues. The germline V gene has CDR1 MNHEY and CDR2 SVGEGT.

The DNA for the CDR3 is TGTGCCAGCAGCCGCAGGCCCACAGATACGCAGTATTTT. Amino acid sequence: CASSRRPTDTQYF. This chain connects TRBV7-4 to TRBJ2-3, with no clear D. Germline loops: CDR1 SGHVT, CDR2 SQSDAQ. CDR3 length: 13 residues. The V gene lost 5 bases and the J gene lost 2 bases, with 8 bases spanning the gap.

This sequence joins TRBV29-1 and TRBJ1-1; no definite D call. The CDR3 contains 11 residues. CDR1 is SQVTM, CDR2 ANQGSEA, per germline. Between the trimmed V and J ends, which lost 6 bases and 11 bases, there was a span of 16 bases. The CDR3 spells CSVPGLSYAFF. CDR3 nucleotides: TGCAGCGTACCGGGATTATCTTATGCTTTCTTT.

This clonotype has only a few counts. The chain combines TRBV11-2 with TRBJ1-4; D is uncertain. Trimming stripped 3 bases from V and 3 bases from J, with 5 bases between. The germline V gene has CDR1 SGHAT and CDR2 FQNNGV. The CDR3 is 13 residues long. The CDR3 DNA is TGTGCCAGCAGCTTCAGAGCTAATGAAAAACTGTTTTTT. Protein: CASSFRANEKLFF.

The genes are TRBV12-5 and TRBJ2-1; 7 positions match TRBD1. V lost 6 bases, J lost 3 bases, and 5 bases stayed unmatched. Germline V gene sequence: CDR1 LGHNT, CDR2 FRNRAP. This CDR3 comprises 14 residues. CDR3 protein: CASGRDRVYNEQFF. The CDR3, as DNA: TGTGCTAGTGGCCGGGACAGAGTCTACAATGAGCAGTTCTTC.

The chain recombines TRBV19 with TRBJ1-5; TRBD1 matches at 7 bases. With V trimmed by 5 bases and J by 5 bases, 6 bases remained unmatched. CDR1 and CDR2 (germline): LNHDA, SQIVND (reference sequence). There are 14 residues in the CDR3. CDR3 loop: CASSPTGPDQPQHF. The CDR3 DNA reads TGTGCCAGTAGTCCGACAGGGCCTGATCAGCCCCAGCATTTT.

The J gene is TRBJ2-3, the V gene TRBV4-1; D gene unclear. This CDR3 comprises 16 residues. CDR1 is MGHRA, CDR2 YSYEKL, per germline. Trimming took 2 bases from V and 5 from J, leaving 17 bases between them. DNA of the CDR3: TGCGCCAGCAGCCAAAGCGTGCACGGGTGGGTAGATACGCAGTATTTT. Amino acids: CASSQSVHGWVDTQYF.

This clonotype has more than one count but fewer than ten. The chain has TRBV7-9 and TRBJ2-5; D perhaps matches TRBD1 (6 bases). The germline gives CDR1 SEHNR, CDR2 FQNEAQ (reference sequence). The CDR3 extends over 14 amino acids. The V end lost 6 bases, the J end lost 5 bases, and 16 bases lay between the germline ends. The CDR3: CASSSGAWAETQYF. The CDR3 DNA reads TGTGCCAGCAGTTCAGGGGCTTGGGCTGAGACCCAGTACTTC.

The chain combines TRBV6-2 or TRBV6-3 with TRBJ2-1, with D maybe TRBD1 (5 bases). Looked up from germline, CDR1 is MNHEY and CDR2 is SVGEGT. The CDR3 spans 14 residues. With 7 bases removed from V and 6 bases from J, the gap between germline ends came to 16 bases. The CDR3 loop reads CASTPWAGPNEQFF. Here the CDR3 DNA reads TGTGCCAGCACCCCCTGGGCAGGGCCCAATGAGCAGTTCTTC.

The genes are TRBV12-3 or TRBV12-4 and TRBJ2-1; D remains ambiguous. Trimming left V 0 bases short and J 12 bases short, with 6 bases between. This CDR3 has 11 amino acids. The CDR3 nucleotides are TGTGCCAGCAGTTTAGCGATGGGGCAGTTCTTC. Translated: CASSLAMGQFF.

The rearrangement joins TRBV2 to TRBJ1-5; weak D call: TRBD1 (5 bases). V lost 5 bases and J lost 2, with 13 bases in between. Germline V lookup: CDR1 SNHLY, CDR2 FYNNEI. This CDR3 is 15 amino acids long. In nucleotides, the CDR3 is TGTGCCAGCAGTACCGGACAATTGGGCAATCAGCCCCAGCATTTT. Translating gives CASSTGQLGNQPQHF.

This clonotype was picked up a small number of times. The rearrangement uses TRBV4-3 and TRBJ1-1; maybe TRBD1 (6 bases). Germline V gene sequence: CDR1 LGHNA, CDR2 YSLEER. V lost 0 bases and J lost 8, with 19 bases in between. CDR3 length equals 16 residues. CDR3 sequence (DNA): TGCGCCAGCAGCCAAGACCCTCGCGGGGGGCAGAGGGAAGCTTTCTTT. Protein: CASSQDPRGGQREAFF.

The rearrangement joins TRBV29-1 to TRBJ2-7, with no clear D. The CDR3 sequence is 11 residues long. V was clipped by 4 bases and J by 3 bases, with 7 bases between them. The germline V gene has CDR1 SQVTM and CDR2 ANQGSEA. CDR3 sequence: CSVGQDYEQYF. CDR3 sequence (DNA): TGCAGCGTTGGTCAGGACTACGAGCAGTACTTC.

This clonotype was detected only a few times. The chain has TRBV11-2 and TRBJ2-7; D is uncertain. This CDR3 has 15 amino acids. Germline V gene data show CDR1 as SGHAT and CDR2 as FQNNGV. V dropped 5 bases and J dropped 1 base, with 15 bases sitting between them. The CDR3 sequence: CASSANPDPSYEQYF. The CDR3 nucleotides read TGTGCCAGCAGCGCGAACCCCGACCCGTCCTACGAGCAGTACTTC.

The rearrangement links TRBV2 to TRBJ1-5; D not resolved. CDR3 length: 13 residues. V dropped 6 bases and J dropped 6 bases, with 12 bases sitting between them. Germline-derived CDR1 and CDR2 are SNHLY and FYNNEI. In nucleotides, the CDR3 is TGTGCCAGCAGATCCCTTATAGGTCAGCCCCAGCATTTT. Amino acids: CASRSLIGQPQHF.

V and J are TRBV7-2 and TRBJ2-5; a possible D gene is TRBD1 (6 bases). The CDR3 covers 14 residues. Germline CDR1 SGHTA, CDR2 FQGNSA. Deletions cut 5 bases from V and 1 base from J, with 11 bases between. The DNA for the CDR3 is TGTGCCAGCAGCCCCCGACAGGCCCAAGAGACCCAGTACTTC. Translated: CASSPRQAQETQYF.

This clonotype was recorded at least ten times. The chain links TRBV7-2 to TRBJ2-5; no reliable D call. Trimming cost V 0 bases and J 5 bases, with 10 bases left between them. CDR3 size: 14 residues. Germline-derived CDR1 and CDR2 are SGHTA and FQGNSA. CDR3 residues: CASSLAAGLETQYF. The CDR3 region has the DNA TGTGCCAGCAGCTTAGCCGCAGGCCTCGAGACCCAGTACTTC. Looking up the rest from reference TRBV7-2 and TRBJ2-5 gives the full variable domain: GAGVSQSPSNKVTEKGKDVELRCDPISGHTALYWYRQSLGQGLEFLIYFQGNSAPDKSGLPSDRFSAERTGGSVSTLTIQRTQQEDSAVYLCASSLAAGLETQYFGPGTRLLVL.

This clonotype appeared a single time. CDR3 residues: CASSYSQRATNEKLFF. As DNA, the CDR3 is TGTGCCAGCAGCTACAGCCAACGGGCGACTAATGAAAAACTGTTTTTT. The chain uses TRBV2 and TRBJ1-4; D is uncertain. V dropped 6 bases and J dropped 2 bases, with 16 bases sitting between them. CDR3 length: 16 amino acids. The germline gives CDR1 SNHLY, CDR2 FYNNEI.

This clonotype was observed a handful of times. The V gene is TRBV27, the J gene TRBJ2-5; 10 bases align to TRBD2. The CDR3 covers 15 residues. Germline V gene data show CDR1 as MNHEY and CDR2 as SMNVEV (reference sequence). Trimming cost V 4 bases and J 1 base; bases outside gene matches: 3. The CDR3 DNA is TGTGCCAGCAGTTCCTGGACTAGCGGCCAAGAGACCCAGTACTTC. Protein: CASSSWTSGQETQYF.

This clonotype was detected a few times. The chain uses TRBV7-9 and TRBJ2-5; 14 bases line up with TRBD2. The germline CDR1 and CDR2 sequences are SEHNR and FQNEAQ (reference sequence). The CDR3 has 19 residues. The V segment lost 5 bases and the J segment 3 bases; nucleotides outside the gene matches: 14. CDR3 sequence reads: CASSQHWGLAGAFEETQYF. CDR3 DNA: TGTGCCAGCAGCCAACACTGGGGACTAGCGGGGGCTTTTGAAGAGACCCAGTACTTC. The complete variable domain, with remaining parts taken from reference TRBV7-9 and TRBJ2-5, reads DTGVSQNPRHKITKRGQNVTFRCDPISEHNRLYWYRQTLGQGPEFLTYFQNEAQLEKSRLLSDRFSAERPKGSFSTLEIQRTEQGDSAMYLCASSQHWGLAGAFEETQYFGPGTRLLVL.

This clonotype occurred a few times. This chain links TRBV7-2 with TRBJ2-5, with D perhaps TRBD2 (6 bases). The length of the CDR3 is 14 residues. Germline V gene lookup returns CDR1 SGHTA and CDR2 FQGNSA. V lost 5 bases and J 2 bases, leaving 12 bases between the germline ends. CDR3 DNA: TGTGCCAGCAGCCAGCGGCGGGGACAAGAGACCCAGTACTTC. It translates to CASSQRRGQETQYF.

CDR3 in DNA: TGTGCCAGCAGCACTGACAGGGGCACTGAAGCTTTCTTT. Translated: CASSTDRGTEAFF. This chain joins TRBV7-2 and TRBJ1-1, with TRBD1 identical over 8 bases. Germline loops: CDR1 SGHTA, CDR2 FQGNSA. CDR3 length: 13 residues. The V gene end was trimmed by 5 bases and the J gene end by 4 bases; junction bases not matched to a gene: 3.

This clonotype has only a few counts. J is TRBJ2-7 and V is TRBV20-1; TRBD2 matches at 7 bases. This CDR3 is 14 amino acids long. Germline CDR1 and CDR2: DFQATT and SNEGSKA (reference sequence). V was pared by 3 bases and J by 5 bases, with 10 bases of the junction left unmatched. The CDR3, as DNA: TGCAGTGCTAGCGGGGTAGCGGGCAGGGACGAGCAGTACTTC. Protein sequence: CSASGVAGRDEQYF.

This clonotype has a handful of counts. The DNA for the CDR3 is TGTGCCAGCAGTTTACGCGTGACTAGCGGGGGGGCAGTCGCAGATACGCAGTATTTT. It yields the protein CASSLRVTSGGAVADTQYF. The V call is TRBV27, the J call TRBJ2-3; 14 bases match TRBD2. Germline values: CDR1 MNHEY, CDR2 SMNVEV (reference sequence). The CDR3 loop spans 19 amino acids. The ends lost 2 bases at V and 4 bases at J; junction bases unmatched: 11.

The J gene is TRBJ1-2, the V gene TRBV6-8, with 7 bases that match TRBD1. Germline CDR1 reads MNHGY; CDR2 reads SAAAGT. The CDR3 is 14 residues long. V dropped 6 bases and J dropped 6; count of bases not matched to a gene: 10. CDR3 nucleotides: TGTGCCAGCAGAATCCAGGGGGGATCGCATGGCTACACCTTC. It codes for CASRIQGGSHGYTF.

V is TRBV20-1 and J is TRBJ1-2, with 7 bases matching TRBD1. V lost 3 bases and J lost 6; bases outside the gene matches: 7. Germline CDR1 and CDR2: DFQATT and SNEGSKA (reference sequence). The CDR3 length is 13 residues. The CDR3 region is CSARDRWRNGYTF. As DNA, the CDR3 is TGCAGTGCTAGGGACAGGTGGCGAAATGGCTACACCTTC.

The CDR3 region is CASRWAGVTDTQYF. CDR3 coding DNA: TGTGCCAGCAGGTGGGCGGGAGTGACAGATACGCAGTATTTT. This rearrangement joins TRBV6-1 to TRBJ2-3; 7 nucleotides agree with TRBD2. Unmatched junction bases numbered 6, after V lost 6 bases and J lost 3 bases. The germline gives CDR1 MNHNS, CDR2 SASEGT. This CDR3 is built from 14 residues.

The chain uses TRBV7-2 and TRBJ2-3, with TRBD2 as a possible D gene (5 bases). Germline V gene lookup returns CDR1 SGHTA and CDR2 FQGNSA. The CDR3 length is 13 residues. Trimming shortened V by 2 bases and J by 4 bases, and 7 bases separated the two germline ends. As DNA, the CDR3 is TGTGCCAGCAGCTTACTGAGGGCAGATACGCAGTATTTT. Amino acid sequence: CASSLLRADTQYF.